The sample holds many counts of the clone carrying this TCR beta chain. Its antigen is unidentified. Trimming left V 2 bases short and J 2 bases short, with 11 bases between. CDR1 and CDR2 from the germline V gene are SGHRS and YFSETQ. This CDR3 has 14 residues. The data were taken from a study of CD8 T cells in ankylosing spondylitis. Points from the study as a whole: The study identified a TCR beta motif of eight highly homologous variants that appeared characteristic of ankylosing spondylitis blood. CD8+ disease-linked clones were present at relatively low frequencies in blood. Earlier authors reported some of these motif variants in reactive arthritis synovial fluid and blood. As reported, disease-linked clones showed significant enrichment in matched ankylosing spondylitis synovial fluid.

It was by quantitative 5'-RACE with molecular barcodes that TCR beta libraries were made. One entry per CDR3 protein results from TCRdb running MiXCR on the 5' RACE reads. The sample shows roughly 670,000 distinct CDR3 sequences, roughly 19% of them seen only once. This sequence joins TRBV5-1 and TRBJ2-7; D gene unclear. Sequencing was done on a sample of blood, either unsorted or a sorted T cell fraction (not recorded which). This TCR came from a male donor with ankylosing spondylitis. The DNA for the CDR3 is TGCGCCAGCAGCTTTGTCGGCGGTACCTACGAGCAGTACTTC. Amino acids: CASSFVGGTYEQYF.